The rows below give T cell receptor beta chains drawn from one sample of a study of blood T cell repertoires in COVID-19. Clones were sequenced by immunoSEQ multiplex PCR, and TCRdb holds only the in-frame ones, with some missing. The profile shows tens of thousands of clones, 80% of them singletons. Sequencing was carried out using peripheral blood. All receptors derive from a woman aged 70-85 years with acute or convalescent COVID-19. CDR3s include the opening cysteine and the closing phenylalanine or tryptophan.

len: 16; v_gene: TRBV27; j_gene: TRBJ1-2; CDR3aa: CASSYSGTGGIYGYTF
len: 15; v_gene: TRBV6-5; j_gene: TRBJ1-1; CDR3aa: CASSYSQGGDTEAFF
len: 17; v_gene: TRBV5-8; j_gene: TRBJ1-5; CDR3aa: CASSFGLGTEGGQPQHF
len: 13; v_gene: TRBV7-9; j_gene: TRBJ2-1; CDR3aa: CASTSGLTSEQFF
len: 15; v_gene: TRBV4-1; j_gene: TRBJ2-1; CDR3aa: CASSQGSPRNPKQFF
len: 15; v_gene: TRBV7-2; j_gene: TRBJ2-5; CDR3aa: CASSLVVAGQETQYF
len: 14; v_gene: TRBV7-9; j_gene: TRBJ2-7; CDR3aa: CASSSDSRNYEQYF
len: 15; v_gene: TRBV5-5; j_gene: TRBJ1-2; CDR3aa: CASSLERETWDSYTF
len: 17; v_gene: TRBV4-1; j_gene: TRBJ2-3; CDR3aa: CASSRGLAGAEGDTQYF
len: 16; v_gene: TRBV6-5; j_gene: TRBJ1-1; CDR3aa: CASSYTETGLGTEAFF
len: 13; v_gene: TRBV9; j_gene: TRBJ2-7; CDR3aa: CASSLMGGDEQYF
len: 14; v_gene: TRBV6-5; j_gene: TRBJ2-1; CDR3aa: CASNHGVHANEQFF
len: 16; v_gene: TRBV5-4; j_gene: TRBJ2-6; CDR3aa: CASSPNDRAGANVLTF
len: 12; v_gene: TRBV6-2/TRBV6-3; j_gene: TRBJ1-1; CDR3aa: CASSYVRTEAFF
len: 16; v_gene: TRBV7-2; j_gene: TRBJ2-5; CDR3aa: CASRAPGGTDQETQYF
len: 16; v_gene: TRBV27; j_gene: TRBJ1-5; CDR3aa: CASSLWGQDSNQPQHF
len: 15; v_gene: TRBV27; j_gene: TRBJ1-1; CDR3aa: CASSSPGQGTTEAFF
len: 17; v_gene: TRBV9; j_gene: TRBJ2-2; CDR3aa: CASSVPGGRYDTGELFF
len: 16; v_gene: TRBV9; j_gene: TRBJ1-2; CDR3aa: CASSRGQGALFYGYTF
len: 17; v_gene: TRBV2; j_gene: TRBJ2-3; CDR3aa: CASKTNREGRSTDTQYF
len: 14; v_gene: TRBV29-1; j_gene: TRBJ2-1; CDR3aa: CSVETSGMGNEQFF
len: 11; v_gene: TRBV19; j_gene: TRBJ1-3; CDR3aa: CATFLGNTIYF
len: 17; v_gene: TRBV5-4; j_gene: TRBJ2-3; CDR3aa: CASSSKLAGGPGDTQYF
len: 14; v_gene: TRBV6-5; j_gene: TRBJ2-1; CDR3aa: CASSYALTAGEQFF
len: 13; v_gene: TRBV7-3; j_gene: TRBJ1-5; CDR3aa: CASSPTGNQPQHF
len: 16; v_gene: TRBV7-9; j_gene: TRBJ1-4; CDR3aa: CASSPPTLRANEKLFF
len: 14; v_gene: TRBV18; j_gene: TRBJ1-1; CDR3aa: CASSPGISNTEAFF
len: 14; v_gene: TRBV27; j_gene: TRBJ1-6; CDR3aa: CASSPRQTPSPLHF
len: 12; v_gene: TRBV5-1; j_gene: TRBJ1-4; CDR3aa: CASSLRGEKLFF
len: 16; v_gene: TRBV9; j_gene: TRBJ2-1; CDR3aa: CASSVAGGRTYNEQFF